This T cell receptor beta chain is from a study of early T cells in non-severe SARS-CoV-2 infection. On the study more broadly: The authors sequenced bulk RNA from unsorted whole blood, leaving chains unpaired.

The V end was cut by 1 base, the J end by 3 bases, with 13 bases between. The CDR3 is made up of 15 amino acids. The germline V gene has CDR1 MGHRA and CDR2 YSYEKL. This clonotype was seen repeatedly, ten times or more. Its antigen remains unidentified. Findings and caveats of the study: In VDJdb matching, anti-spike CD8 responses were favored while private and CD4 specificities went missing.

Individual cDNA molecules were tagged with unique molecular identifiers. TCRdb re-called the 5' RACE reads with MiXCR, one entry per CDR3 protein. The sample lists approximately 65,000 distinct CDR3 sequences, approximately 11% occurring once. The gene calls are TRBV4-1 and TRBJ2-7, with a tentative D call TRBD1 (6 bases). The clonotype originates from an adult who was a healthcare worker with PCR-confirmed SARS-CoV-2 infection or an uninfected control (not recorded which). The sample was whole blood. The CDR3 DNA reads TGCGCCAGCAGCCAAGCTAATCTAGGGGGCTACGAGCAGTACTTC. Its protein product is CASSQANLGGYEQYF.